These 22 T cell receptor beta chains were all obtained from the same sample, sequenced in a study of T-cell reconstitution after alpha-beta-depleted transplantation in children. Unique molecular identifiers were used to barcode this TCRbeta library. TCRdb ran MiXCR on the PCR reads and lists one entry per CDR3 protein. The sample lists about 280,000 distinct CDR3 sequences, roughly 11% seen once, with around a quarter in the top ten. The specimen comprised peripheral blood, sampled 180 days after TCRalphabeta/CD19-depleted stem cell transplant. All receptors derive from a male patient aged 2-15 years who had a stem cell transplant for chronic granulomatous disease, so the T cells may come from the graft donor.

This clonotype was picked up many times. The CDR3 sequence is CSATRGGGSSYEQYF. CDR3 coding DNA: TGCAGTGCTACCCGTGGAGGGGGCTCCTCCTACGAGCAGTACTTC. The chain has TRBV20-1 and TRBJ2-7; possible D gene TRBD1, 7 bases. Per the germline V gene, CDR1 is DFQATT and CDR2 is SNEGSKA (reference sequence). The V end was cut by 4 bases, the J end by 0 bases, with 16 bases between. CDR3 size: 15 residues.

The chain combines TRBV7-9 with TRBJ2-7; 8 bases are shared with TRBD2. Germline CDR1 and CDR2: SEHNR and FQNEAQ (reference sequence). J was trimmed by 5 bases and V by 1 base; bases with no gene match: 7. The CDR3 length is 15 residues. The CDR3 spells CASSLEGTSSDEQYF. In DNA, the CDR3 is TGTGCCAGCAGCTTAGAAGGGACTAGTTCGGACGAGCAGTACTTC.

This clonotype was detected only a few times. Mismatch with germline at one junction end may stem from a read error. This chain uses TRBV2 with TRBJ2-3; TRBD1 agrees at 8 bases. The CDR3 contains 15 residues. Germline V gene data show CDR1 as SNHLY and CDR2 as FYNNEI. CDR3 DNA sequence: TGTGCCAGCAGCGAAGTGACAGGGGAAGTGGATACGCAGTATTTT. Amino acids: CASSEVTGEVDTQYF.

The sample holds a few counts of this clonotype. This chain joins TRBV30 and TRBJ2-1; TRBD2 agrees at 11 bases. The CDR3 consists of 20 residues. V was pared by 0 bases and J by 0 bases, with 13 bases of the junction left unmatched. From germline, CDR1 is GTSNPN and CDR2 SVGIG (reference sequence). The CDR3 is CAWSVLGLAGGRSSYNEQFF. CDR3 DNA sequence: TGTGCCTGGAGTGTACTCGGCCTAGCGGGAGGAAGGAGCTCCTACAATGAGCAGTTCTTC.

This clonotype was picked up many times. The chain links TRBV3-1 to TRBJ1-6; D remains unclear. V lost 1 base to trimming and J lost 7 bases, with 5 bases between them. The CDR3 runs to 13 residues. Germline V gene data show CDR1 as LGHDT and CDR2 as YNNKEL (reference sequence). The CDR3 protein is CASSQVGNSPLHF. CDR3 nucleotide sequence: TGTGCCAGCAGCCAAGTAGGAAATTCACCCCTCCACTTT.

The count of this clonotype is one. This may be a read error: a much more frequent sequence differs by one nucleotide. This sequence joins TRBV7-2 and TRBJ2-1; TRBD2 matches 10 bases. CDR3 length: 16 residues. V was clipped by 2 bases and J by 4 bases; unmatched bases: 5. Germline V lookup: CDR1 SGHTA, CDR2 FQGNSA. The CDR3 loop is CASSLTLAGTYNEQFF. CDR3 DNA sequence: TGTGCCAGCAGCTTAACACTAGCGGGAACTTACAATGAGCAGTTCTTC.

This clonotype was observed at least ten times. The chain has TRBV5-1 and TRBJ2-3, with a weak D call TRBD2 (6 bases). The V gene lost 0 bases and the J gene lost 1 base, with 15 bases spanning the gap. This CDR3 spans 17 amino acids. Germline V gene data show CDR1 as SGHRS and CDR2 as YFSETQ. The CDR3: CASSLGASLARTDTQYF. The CDR3 coding sequence is TGCGCCAGCAGCTTGGGGGCTTCACTAGCTCGCACAGATACGCAGTATTTT.

This clonotype was recorded many times. The chain joins TRBV5-1 to TRBJ1-3; TRBD1 is a possible D gene (5 bases). The CDR3 covers 16 residues. The V gene's germline CDR1 is SGHRS and CDR2 YFSETQ. Trimming took off 0 bases at V and 2 bases at J, with 12 bases between the two ends. Here the CDR3 DNA reads TGCGCCAGCAGCTTGGAAGCGACAGAAGCTGGAAACACCATATATTTT. Its protein is CASSLEATEAGNTIYF.

Regarding this clonotype: The CDR3 does not end in the conserved phenylalanine or tryptophan, so this is likely a read error. This chain uses TRBV4-3 with TRBJ1-3, with a possible D match to TRBD1 (5 bases). Germline values: CDR1 LGHNA, CDR2 YSLEER. The CDR3 loop spans 15 amino acids. Written as DNA, the CDR3 is TGCACCAGCAGCCAAGAAGCAGGGAAAGGAAACACCATATATCTT. It encodes CTSSQEAGKGNTIYL.

CDR3: CATTEGVYEQYF. The CDR3 coding sequence is TGTGCCACCACTGAAGGGGTGTACGAGCAGTACTTC. The chain uses TRBV28 and TRBJ2-7; tentative D call: TRBD1 (5 bases). CDR1 MDHEN and CDR2 SYDVKM come from the germline V gene. The ends were cut back, 10 bases at V and 4 bases at J, with 14 bases in the middle. The CDR3 has 12 residues.

This clonotype was seen repeatedly, ten times or more. CDR3 in amino acids: CASSQDVPFSGRPTDTQYF. CDR3 DNA: TGTGCCAGCAGCCAAGACGTCCCCTTTAGCGGGCGACCCACAGATACGCAGTATTTT. The V gene is TRBV14, the J gene TRBJ2-3; 7 nucleotides match TRBD2. CDR3 length: 19 residues. The V gene end was trimmed by 0 bases and the J gene end by 2 bases; junction bases not matched to a gene: 14. Looked up from germline, CDR1 is SGHDN and CDR2 is FVKESK. The full variable domain, rest sourced from reference TRBV14 and TRBJ2-3, is EAGVTQFPSHSVIEKGQTVTLRCDPISGHDNLYWYRRVMGKEIKFLLHFVKESKQDESGMPNNRFLAERTGGTYSTLKVQPAELEDSGVYFCASSQDVPFSGRPTDTQYFGPGTRLTVL.

In its sample, this clonotype was seen many times. V gene TRBV5-1 combines with J gene TRBJ2-5; D is possibly TRBD1 or TRBD2 (7 bases each). The germline V gene has CDR1 SGHRS and CDR2 YFSETQ. The CDR3 extends over 14 amino acids. The ends were cut back, 3 bases at V and 5 bases at J, with 14 bases in the middle. The CDR3 bases are TGCGCCAGCAGCTATCGACAGGGAGGGGAGACCCAGTACTTC. Amino acid sequence: CASSYRQGGETQYF.

This clonotype occurred a few times. A much larger clone differs by one base, so this may be a read error. The chain couples TRBV12-3 or TRBV12-4 to TRBJ2-7; D is unclear. The V end was cut by 3 bases, the J end by 2 bases, with 8 bases between. The CDR3 consists of 13 residues. CDR3 in amino acids: CASSFGLTYEQYF. CDR3 nucleotide sequence: TGTGCCAGCAGTTTTGGGCTGACCTACGAGCAGTACTTC.

This chain's CDR3 is CASNNRGGTEAFF. For the CDR3, the DNA is TGTGCCAGTAATAACCGAGGGGGGACTGAAGCTTTCTTT. The rearrangement joins TRBV19 to TRBJ1-1, with D possibly being TRBD1 (6 bases). This CDR3 has 13 residues. In germline, CDR1 is LNHDA, CDR2 SQIVND (reference sequence). V lost 7 bases, J lost 5 bases, and 14 bases lay in between.

This clonotype was recorded at least ten times. The chain is built from TRBV20-1 and TRBJ2-3; a weak D match, TRBD2 (6 bases). V lost 3 bases and J lost 10, with 14 bases in between. The CDR3 loop spans 12 amino acids. Germline values: CDR1 DFQATT, CDR2 SNEGSKA (reference sequence). Here the CDR3 DNA reads TGCAGTGCTAGGAAGGCTAGCGATGCGCAGTATTTT. It is translated as CSARKASDAQYF.

This clonotype was counted ten times or more. V usage is TRBV27 and J usage is TRBJ2-1; 12 bases match TRBD2. Germline V gene lookup returns CDR1 MNHEY and CDR2 SMNVEV (reference sequence). This CDR3 has 15 residues. Trimming at V came to 5 bases and at J to 6 bases, leaving 5 bases not matched to a gene. CDR3 sequence reads: CASSTILAGGNEQFF. CDR3 nucleotide sequence: TGTGCCAGCAGTACAATACTAGCGGGAGGCAATGAGCAGTTCTTC.

This clonotype was counted a few times. The V gene is TRBV3-1, the J gene TRBJ2-1; unclear D gene. The V and J ends lost 4 bases and 0 bases respectively, with 10 bases between them. Germline-derived CDR1 and CDR2 are LGHDT and YNNKEL (reference sequence). CDR3 length equals 15 residues. CDR3 residues: CASSRGVLSYNEQFF. In DNA, the CDR3 is TGTGCCAGCAGCCGAGGAGTCCTCTCCTACAATGAGCAGTTCTTC.

This clonotype was counted many times. This chain links TRBV7-9 with TRBJ1-1; D not resolved. CDR1 and CDR2 (germline): SEHNR, FQNEAQ (reference sequence). Trimming removed 2 bases from V and 1 base from J, with 14 bases in between. The CDR3 sequence is 16 residues long. Here the CDR3 reads CASSLQPRTANTEAFF. As DNA, the CDR3 is TGTGCCAGCAGCTTACAACCACGGACGGCGAACACTGAAGCTTTCTTT.

The sample holds many counts of this clonotype. The chain couples TRBV20-1 to TRBJ2-2; maybe TRBD2 (6 bases). CDR3 size: 13 residues. Germline V CDR1 and CDR2: DFQATT, SNEGSKA (reference sequence). The V end lost 6 bases, the J end lost 0 bases, and 8 bases lay between the germline ends. The CDR3 nucleotides are TGCAGTGCAGGACTAACGAACACCGGGGAGCTGTTTTTT. This gives the protein CSAGLTNTGELFF.

This chain uses TRBV5-1 with TRBJ2-1, with D perhaps matching TRBD2 (6 bases). This CDR3 region has 13 residues. V shed 0 bases and J shed 8 bases, with 9 bases lying between them. Germline lookup yields CDR1 SGHRS and CDR2 YFSETQ. CDR3 sequence (DNA): TGCGCCAGCAGCTTGGGCCGCGGGGATGAGCAGTTCTTC. This encodes CASSLGRGDEQFF.

This clonotype was counted many times. This chain joins TRBV29-1 and TRBJ2-1; no definite D call. The CDR3 covers 13 residues. The V and J ends lost 6 bases and 0 bases respectively, with 9 bases between them. Per the germline V gene, CDR1 is SQVTM and CDR2 is ANQGSEA. The CDR3 region is CSVAWSSYNEQFF. CDR3 coding DNA: TGCAGCGTCGCCTGGAGCTCCTACAATGAGCAGTTCTTC.

This clonotype was recorded many times. V and J are TRBV7-2 and TRBJ2-7, with 12 bases that match TRBD2. Germline trimming cut 1 base from V and 2 bases from J; bases unmatched to any gene: 3. The CDR3 covers 16 residues. Germline V gene data show CDR1 as SGHTA and CDR2 as FQGNSA. CDR3 region: CASSLVGLAGPYEQYF. The CDR3 coding sequence is TGTGCCAGCAGCTTAGTTGGACTAGCGGGGCCCTACGAGCAGTACTTC.